The 16 T cell receptor beta chains listed next were all sequenced from one sample in a study of blood T cell repertoires in COVID-19. Sequencing used immunoSEQ multiplex PCR; TCRdb keeps in-frame clones, though not all of them. Of about 190,000 clones listed, around 90% are singletons. What was sequenced was peripheral blood. All receptors derive from a man between 40 and 49 years old with acute or convalescent COVID-19.

The rearrangement uses TRBV28 and TRBJ1-3, with 7 bases aligning to TRBD1. The CDR3 is 15 residues long. Per the germline V gene, CDR1 is MDHEN and CDR2 is SYDVKM. With 5 bases clipped from V and 3 bases from J, the junction kept 7 bases outside the gene matches. The CDR3: CASSEDRDGGNTIYF. CDR3 in DNA: TGTGCCAGCAGTGAAGACAGGGACGGTGGAAACACCATATATTTT.

The chain combines TRBV6-5 with TRBJ2-7, with TRBD2 identical over 8 bases. CDR3 length: 15 residues. The junction had 14 bases not matched to a gene; V was cut back by 6 bases and J by 7 bases. CDR1 and CDR2 (germline): MNHEY, SVGAGI. The CDR3, as DNA: TGTGCCAGCAGCTTACTGGGACTAGGAGGGGGAGAGCAGTACTTC. Amino acids: CASSLLGLGGGEQYF.

The chain employs TRBV4-3 and TRBJ2-7, with TRBD2 matching over 8 bases. The CDR3 has 14 residues. The germline gives CDR1 LGHNA, CDR2 YSLEER. V lost 0 bases to trimming and J lost 3 bases; unmatched junction nucleotides: 1. DNA of the CDR3: TGCGCCAGCAGCCAAGATGCGGGGGGCTACGAGCAGTACTTC. This sequence encodes CASSQDAGGYEQYF.

The chain couples TRBV12-3 or TRBV12-4 to TRBJ1-1; 8 bases agree with TRBD1. The trim removed 6 bases at V and 7 bases at J, leaving 7 bases unmatched. The CDR3 extends over 13 amino acids. The CDR3 sequence is CASSLDRAGEAFF. The CDR3 DNA follows: TGTGCCAGCAGCCTGGACAGGGCTGGTGAAGCTTTCTTT.

This chain links TRBV29-1 with TRBJ1-1; 7 bases are a match to TRBD1. V shed 6 bases and J 3 bases; nucleotides not matched to a gene: 13. The CDR3 contains 15 residues. Germline lookup yields CDR1 SQVTM and CDR2 ANQGSEA. In nucleotides, the CDR3 is TGCAGCGTGCGACCCCACAGGGGAAGGTACACTGAAGCTTTCTTT. Encoded protein: CSVRPHRGRYTEAFF. The full variable domain, with the rest looked up from reference TRBV29-1 and TRBJ1-1, is SAVISQKPSRDICQRGTSLTIQCQVDSQVTMMFWYRQQPGQSLTLIATANQGSEATYESGFVIDKFPISRPNLTFSTLTVSNMSPEDSSIYLCSVRPHRGRYTEAFFGQGTRLTVV.

The chain carries TRBV27 and TRBJ2-7; D not certain. The CDR3 is 15 amino acids. The V gene lost 6 bases and the J gene lost 2 bases, with 17 bases spanning the gap. CDR1 is MNHEY and CDR2 is SMNVEV in the germline V gene (reference sequence). CDR3 loop: CASRLHEKSAYEQYF. The CDR3 bases are TGTGCCAGCAGGCTCCATGAGAAGTCCGCCTACGAGCAGTACTTC.

The V gene is TRBV9, the J gene TRBJ1-4, with 8 bases identical to TRBD1. CDR3 size: 14 residues. Germline V gives CDR1 SGDLS, CDR2 YYNGEE. V lost 0 bases, J lost 8 bases, and 3 bases stayed unmatched. CDR3 protein: CASSVGQGQEKLFF. The CDR3 DNA reads as TGTGCCAGCAGCGTAGGACAGGGGCAGGAAAAACTGTTTTTT.

The chain employs TRBV28 and TRBJ2-3; 8 bases match TRBD2. The trim removed 6 bases at V and 2 bases at J, leaving 4 bases unmatched. This CDR3 region has 14 residues. Germline CDR1 reads MDHEN; CDR2 reads SYDVKM. CDR3 residues: CASSLAGTTDTQYF. CDR3 nucleotide sequence: TGTGCCAGCAGCTTAGCGGGGACCACAGATACGCAGTATTTT.

The chain links TRBV30 to TRBJ2-7; a possible D gene is TRBD1 (7 bases). V was trimmed by 3 bases and J by 1 base, leaving 10 bases between them. Germline V gene data show CDR1 as GTSNPN and CDR2 as SVGIG (reference sequence). The CDR3 loop spans 13 amino acids. CDR3 region: CAWRPGGSYEQYF. DNA for the CDR3: TGTGCCTGGAGGCCAGGGGGGTCCTACGAGCAGTACTTC.

This clone came up once. The J gene is TRBJ1-1, the V gene TRBV7-9, with 12 bases fitting TRBD1. The CDR3 has 18 amino acids. V shed 6 bases and J 5 bases; nucleotides not matched to a gene: 16. Per germline, CDR1 SEHNR and CDR2 FQNEAQ (reference sequence). CDR3 sequence reads: CASSPLPGQGAGGTEAFF. The CDR3 bases are TGTGCCAGCAGTCCCCTTCCGGGACAGGGGGCTGGAGGGACTGAAGCTTTCTTT.

The chain links TRBV7-6 to TRBJ1-2, with a tentative D call TRBD1 (5 bases). Trimming stripped 5 bases from V and 4 bases from J, with 17 bases between. The CDR3 totals 15 residues. Germline lookup yields CDR1 SGHVS and CDR2 FNYEAQ. The CDR3 DNA sequence: TGTGCCAGCAGCCCAAGGAGGGGAGGAAGCTATGGCTACACCTTC. The encoded protein is CASSPRRGGSYGYTF.

This chain uses TRBV7-2 with TRBJ1-2, with 7 bases lining up with TRBD1. This CDR3 has 14 amino acids. Germline V gene lookup returns CDR1 SGHTA and CDR2 FQGNSA. V shed 2 bases, J shed 2 bases, and the junction held 2 bases outside the gene matches. CDR3 DNA sequence: TGTGCCAGCAGCTTACAGGGGGGAAACTATGGCTACACCTTC. It specifies CASSLQGGNYGYTF.

The chain joins TRBV7-8 to TRBJ1-5, with a tentative D call TRBD1 (6 bases). The V gene lost 3 bases and the J gene lost 0 bases, with 9 bases spanning the gap. The CDR3 runs 15 residues. Germline V gene lookup returns CDR1 SGHVS and CDR2 FQNEAQ. CDR3 DNA: TGTGCCAGCAGCTTCTCAGGGGCTAGCAATCAGCCCCAGCATTTT. This gives the protein CASSFSGASNQPQHF.

The chain uses TRBV7-9 and TRBJ2-3, with a possible D match to TRBD1 (6 bases). Germline V gene sequence: CDR1 SEHNR, CDR2 FQNEAQ (reference sequence). V was trimmed by 2 bases and J by 2 bases, leaving 8 bases between them. The CDR3 runs 14 residues. CDR3 residues: CASSLYRVTDTQYF. The CDR3 nucleotides are TGTGCCAGCAGCTTATACAGGGTCACAGATACGCAGTATTTT. Looking up the rest from reference TRBV7-9 and TRBJ2-3 gives the full variable domain: DTGVSQNPRHKITKRGQNVTFRCDPISEHNRLYWYRQTLGQGPEFLTYFQNEAQLEKSRLLSDRFSAERPKGSFSTLEIQRTEQGDSAMYLCASSLYRVTDTQYFGPGTRLTVL.

This clone appeared a single time. The chain carries TRBV3-1 (or the pseudogene TRBV3-2) and TRBJ1-1; 7 bases are a match to TRBD1. The CDR3 runs to 15 residues. The germline gives CDR1 LGHDT, CDR2 YNNKEL (reference sequence). The trim removed 3 bases at V and 6 bases at J, leaving 10 bases unmatched. CDR3 coding DNA: TGTGCCAGCAGCCACTCCAGGATAGGGGGCGCTGAAGCTTTCTTT. Its protein is CASSHSRIGGAEAFF.

This rearrangement joins TRBV5-6 to TRBJ2-3; TRBD1 matches at 10 bases. Germline trimming cut 2 bases from V and 5 bases from J; bases unmatched to any gene: 11. The germline V gene encodes CDR1 SGHDT and CDR2 YYEEEE. CDR3 length: 17 amino acids. The CDR3 reads CASSFNADRGEGDTQYF. The CDR3 DNA reads TGTGCCAGCAGCTTCAATGCGGACAGGGGGGAGGGAGATACGCAGTATTTT.